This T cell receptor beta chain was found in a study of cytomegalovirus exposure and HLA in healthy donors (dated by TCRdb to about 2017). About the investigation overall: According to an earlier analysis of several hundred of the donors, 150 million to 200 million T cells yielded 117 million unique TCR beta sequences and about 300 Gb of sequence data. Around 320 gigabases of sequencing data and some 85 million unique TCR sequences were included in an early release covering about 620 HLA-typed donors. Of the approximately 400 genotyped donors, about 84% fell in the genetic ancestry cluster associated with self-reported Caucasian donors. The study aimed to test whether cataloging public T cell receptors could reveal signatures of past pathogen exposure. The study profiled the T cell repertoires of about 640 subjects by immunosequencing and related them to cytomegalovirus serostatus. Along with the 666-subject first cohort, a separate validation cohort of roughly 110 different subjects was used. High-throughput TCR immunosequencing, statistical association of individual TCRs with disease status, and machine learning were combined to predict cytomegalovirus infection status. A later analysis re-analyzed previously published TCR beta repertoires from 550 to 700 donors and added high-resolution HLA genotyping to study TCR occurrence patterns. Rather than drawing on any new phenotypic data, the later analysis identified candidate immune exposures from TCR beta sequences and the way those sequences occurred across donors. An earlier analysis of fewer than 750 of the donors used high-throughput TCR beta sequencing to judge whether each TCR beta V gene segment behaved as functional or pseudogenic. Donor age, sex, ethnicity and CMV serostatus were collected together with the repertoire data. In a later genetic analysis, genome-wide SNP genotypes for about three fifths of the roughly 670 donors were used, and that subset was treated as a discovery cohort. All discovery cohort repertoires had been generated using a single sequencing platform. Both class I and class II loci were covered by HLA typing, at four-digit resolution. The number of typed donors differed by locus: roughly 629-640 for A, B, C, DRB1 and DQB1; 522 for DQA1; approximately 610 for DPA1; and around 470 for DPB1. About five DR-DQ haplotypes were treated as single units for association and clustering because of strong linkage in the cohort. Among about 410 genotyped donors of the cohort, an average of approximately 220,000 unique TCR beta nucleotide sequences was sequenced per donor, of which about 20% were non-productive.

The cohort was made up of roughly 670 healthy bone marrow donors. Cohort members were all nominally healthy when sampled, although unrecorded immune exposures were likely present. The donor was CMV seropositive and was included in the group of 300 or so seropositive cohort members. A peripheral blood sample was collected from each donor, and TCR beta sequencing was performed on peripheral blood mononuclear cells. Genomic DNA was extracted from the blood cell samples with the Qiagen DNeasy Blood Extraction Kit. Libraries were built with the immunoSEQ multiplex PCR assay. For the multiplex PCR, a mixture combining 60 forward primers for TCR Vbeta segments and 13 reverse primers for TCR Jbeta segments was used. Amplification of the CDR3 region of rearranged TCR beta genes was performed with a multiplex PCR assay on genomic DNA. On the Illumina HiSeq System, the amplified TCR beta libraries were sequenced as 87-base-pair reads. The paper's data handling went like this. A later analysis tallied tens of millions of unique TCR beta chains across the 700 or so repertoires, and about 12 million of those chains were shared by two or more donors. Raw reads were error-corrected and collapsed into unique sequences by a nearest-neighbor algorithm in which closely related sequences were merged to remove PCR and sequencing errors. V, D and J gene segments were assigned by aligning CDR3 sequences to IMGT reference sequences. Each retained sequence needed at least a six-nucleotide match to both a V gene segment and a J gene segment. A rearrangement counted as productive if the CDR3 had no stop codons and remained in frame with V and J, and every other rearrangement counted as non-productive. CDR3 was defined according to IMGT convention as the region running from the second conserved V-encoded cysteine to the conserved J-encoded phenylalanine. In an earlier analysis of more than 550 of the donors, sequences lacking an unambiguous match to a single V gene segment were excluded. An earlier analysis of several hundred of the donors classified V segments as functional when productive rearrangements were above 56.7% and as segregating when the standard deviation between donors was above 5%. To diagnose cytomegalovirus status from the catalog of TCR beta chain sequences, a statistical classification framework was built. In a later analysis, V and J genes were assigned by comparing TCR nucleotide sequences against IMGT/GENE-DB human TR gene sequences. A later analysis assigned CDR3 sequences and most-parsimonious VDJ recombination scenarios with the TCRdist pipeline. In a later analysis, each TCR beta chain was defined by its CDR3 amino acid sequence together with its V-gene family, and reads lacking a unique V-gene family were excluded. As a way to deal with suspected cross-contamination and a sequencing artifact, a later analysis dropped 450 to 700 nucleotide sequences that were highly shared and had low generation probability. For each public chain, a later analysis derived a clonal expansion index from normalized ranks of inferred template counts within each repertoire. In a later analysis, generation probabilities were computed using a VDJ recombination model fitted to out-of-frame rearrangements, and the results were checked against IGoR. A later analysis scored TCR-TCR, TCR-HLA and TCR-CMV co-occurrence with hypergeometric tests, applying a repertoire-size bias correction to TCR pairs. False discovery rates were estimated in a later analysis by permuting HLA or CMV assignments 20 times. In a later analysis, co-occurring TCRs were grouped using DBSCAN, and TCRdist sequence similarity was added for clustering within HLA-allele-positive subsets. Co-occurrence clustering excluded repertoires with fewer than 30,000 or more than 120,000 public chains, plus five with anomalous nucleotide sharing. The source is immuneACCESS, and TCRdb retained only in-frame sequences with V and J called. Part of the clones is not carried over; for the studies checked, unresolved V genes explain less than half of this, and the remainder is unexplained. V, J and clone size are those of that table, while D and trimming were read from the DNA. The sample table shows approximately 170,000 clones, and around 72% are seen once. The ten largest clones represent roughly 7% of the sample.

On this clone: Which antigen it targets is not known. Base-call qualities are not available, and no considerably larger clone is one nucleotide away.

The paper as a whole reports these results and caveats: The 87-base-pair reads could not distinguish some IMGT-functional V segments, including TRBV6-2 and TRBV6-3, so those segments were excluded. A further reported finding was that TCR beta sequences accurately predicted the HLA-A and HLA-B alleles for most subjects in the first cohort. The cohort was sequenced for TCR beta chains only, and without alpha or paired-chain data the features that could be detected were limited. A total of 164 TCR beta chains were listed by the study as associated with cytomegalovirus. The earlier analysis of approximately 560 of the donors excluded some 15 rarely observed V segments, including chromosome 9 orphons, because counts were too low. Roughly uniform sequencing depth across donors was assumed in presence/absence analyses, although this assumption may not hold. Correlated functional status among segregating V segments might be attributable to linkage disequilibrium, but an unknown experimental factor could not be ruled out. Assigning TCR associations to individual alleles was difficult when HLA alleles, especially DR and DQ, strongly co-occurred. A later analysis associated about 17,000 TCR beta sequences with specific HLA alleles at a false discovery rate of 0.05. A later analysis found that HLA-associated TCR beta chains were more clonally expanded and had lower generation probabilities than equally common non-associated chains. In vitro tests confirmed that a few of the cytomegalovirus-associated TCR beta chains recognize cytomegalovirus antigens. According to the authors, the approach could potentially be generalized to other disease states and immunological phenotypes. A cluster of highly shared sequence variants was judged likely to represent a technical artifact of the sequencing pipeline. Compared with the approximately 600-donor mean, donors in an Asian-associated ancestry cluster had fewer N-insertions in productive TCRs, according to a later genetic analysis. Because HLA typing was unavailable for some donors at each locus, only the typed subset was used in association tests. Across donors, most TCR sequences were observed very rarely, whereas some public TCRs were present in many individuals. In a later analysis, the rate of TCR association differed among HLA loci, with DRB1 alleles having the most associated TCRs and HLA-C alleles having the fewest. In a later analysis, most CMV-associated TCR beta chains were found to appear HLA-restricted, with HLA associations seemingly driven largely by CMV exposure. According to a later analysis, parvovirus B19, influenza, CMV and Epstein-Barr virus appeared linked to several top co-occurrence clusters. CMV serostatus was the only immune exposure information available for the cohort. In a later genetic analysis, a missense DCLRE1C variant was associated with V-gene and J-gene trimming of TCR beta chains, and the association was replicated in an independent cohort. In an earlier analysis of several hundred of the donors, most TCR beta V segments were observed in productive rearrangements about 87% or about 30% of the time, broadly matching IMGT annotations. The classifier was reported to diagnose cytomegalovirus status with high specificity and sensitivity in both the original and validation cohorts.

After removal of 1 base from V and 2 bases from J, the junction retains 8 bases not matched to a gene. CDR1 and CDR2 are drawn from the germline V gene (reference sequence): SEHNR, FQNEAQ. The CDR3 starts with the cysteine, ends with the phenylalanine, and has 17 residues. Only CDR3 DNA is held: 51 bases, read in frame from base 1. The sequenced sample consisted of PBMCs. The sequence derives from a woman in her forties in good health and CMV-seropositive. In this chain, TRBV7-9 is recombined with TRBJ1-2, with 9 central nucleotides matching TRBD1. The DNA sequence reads TGTGCCAGCAGCTTAGGTCATGGGGACAGGGAAAACTATGGCTACACCTTC. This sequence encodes CASSLGHGDRENYGYTF. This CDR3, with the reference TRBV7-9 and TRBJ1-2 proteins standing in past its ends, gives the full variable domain DTGVSQNPRHKITKRGQNVTFRCDPISEHNRLYWYRQTLGQGPEFLTYFQNEAQLEKSRLLSDRFSAERPKGSFSTLEIQRTEQGDSAMYLCASSLGHGDRENYGYTFGSGTRLTVV.